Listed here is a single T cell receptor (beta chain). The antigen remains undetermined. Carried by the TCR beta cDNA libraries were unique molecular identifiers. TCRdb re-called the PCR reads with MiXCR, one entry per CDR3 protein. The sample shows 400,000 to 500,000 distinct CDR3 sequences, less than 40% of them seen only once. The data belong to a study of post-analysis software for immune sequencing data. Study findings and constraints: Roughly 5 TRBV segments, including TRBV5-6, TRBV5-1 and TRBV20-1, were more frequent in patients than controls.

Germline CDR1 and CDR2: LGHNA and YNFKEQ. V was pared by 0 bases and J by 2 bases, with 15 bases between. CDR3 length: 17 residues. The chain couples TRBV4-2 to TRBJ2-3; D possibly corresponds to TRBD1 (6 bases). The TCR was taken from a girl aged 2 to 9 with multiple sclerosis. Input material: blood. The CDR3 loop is CASSQDGAGQITDTQYF. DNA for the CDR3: TGTGCCAGCAGCCAAGATGGAGCCGGACAGATCACAGATACGCAGTATTTT.